A selection of T cell receptor beta chains follows, all from one sample in a study of beta chain features in type 1 diabetes. Assay: immunoSEQ multiplex PCR; the TCRdb copy retains only in-frame clones and omits some. The table includes some 14,000 clones, roughly 63% detected once. The sample was stem cell memory CD4+ T cells from blood. The receptor set was obtained from a woman under 30 with type 1 diabetes. CDR3s include the opening cysteine and the closing phenylalanine or tryptophan. Fields, in order: J gene, clone size, V gene, D gene, CDR3 DNA, CDR3 protein. A D gene is named only where the DNA matches it firmly. The size of a clone is reported for some rows only, either as once, few or many, or as a class for expanded clones.

TRBJ2-4 | few | TRBV14 | TRBD2 | TGTGCCAGCAGCCAAGATCGCGGGGGGCCGAGGGCCAAAAACATTCAGTACTTC | CASSQDRGGPRAKNIQYF
TRBJ2-1 | once | TRBV7-9 | TRBD2 | TGTGCCAGCAGCCAGGCGCCCCTAGCGGGAGTTGAGCAGTTCTTC | CASSQAPLAGVEQFF
TRBJ1-5 | . | TRBV6-6 | . | TGTGCCAGCAGTTATGACATATGGGAGCCCCAGCATTTT | CASSYDIWEPQHF
TRBJ2-7 | . | TRBV29-1 | TRBD1 | TGCAGCGTCCAACAGGGGCCTGACGAGCAGTACTTC | CSVQQGPDEQYF
TRBJ2-5 | . | TRBV11-1 | . | TGTGCCAGCAGCCAGGGGCGTCAAGAGACCCAGTACTTC | CASSQGRQETQYF
TRBJ2-7 | . | TRBV7-9 | . | TGTGCCAGCAGCTTAAATCCAGCGAACGACGAGCAGTACTTC | CASSLNPANDEQYF
TRBJ2-3 | few | TRBV7-7 | . | TGTGCCAGCAGACCCAGGGGGGTCACAGATACGCAGTATTTT | CASRPRGVTDTQYF
TRBJ2-3 | once | TRBV19 | TRBD2 | TGTGCCAGTCGACTAGCGGGAGGCGATACGCAGTATTTT | CASRLAGGDTQYF
TRBJ2-5 | . | TRBV11-2 | . | TGTGCCAGCAGCGCGGACTACCAAGAGACCCAGTACTTC | CASSADYQETQYF
TRBJ2-1 | few | TRBV7-9 | TRBD2 | TGTGCCAGCAGCGCTACTAGCGGGGGCGCCGACAATGAGCAGTTCTTC | CASSATSGGADNEQFF
TRBJ2-5 | . | TRBV5-6 | . | TGTGCCAGCAGCCGGTACCAAGAGACCCAGTACTTC | CASSRYQETQYF
TRBJ1-5 | few | TRBV28 | TRBD1 | TGTGCCAGCAGTTTTGTCACAGGGGGGGTTTTCCATCAGCCCCAGCATTTT | CASSFVTGGVFHQPQHF
TRBJ1-5 | . | TRBV28 | . | TGTGCCAGCAGTTTATCCGGGGGGCGCAATCAGCCCCAGCATTTT | CASSLSGGRNQPQHF
TRBJ2-3 | . | TRBV5-4 | . | TGTGCCAGCACGTCGGGCGGGACCCCGCCGGGCACAGATACGCAGTATTTT | CASTSGGTPPGTDTQYF
TRBJ2-3 | . | TRBV7-3 | . | TGTGCCAGCAGCCGACAGTCCCTTACAGATACGCAGTATTTT | CASSRQSLTDTQYF
TRBJ2-5 | . | TRBV5-1 | . | TGCGCCAGCAGCTTCACAGGGCAGGAAGAGACCCAGTACTTC | CASSFTGQEETQYF
TRBJ2-7 | . | TRBV7-2 | . | TGTGCCAGCAGCCCAACACGAGCACAGACCTACGAGCAGTACTTC | CASSPTRAQTYEQYF
TRBJ1-3 | once | TRBV6-6 | . | TGTGCCAGCCACAAAGAGGGGGCTGGAAACACCATATATTTT | CASHKEGAGNTIYF
TRBJ1-2 | few | TRBV5-1 | TRBD1 | TGCGCCAGCAGCTACGTCCAGGGGGAAGGGAACTATGGCTACACCTTC | CASSYVQGEGNYGYTF
TRBJ2-1 | . | TRBV28 | TRBD2 | TGTGCCAGCAGTCCTCTAGCGGGAGCGGCCTACAATGAGCAGTTCTTC | CASSPLAGAAYNEQFF
TRBJ1-1 | once | TRBV5-4 | . | TGTGCCAGCAGCTTGTACCTATCGGGGAACACTGAAGCTTTCTTT | CASSLYLSGNTEAFF
TRBJ2-1 | . | TRBV20-1 | . | TGCAGTGCTAGAGCGGGTAGAGAGCAGTTCTTC | CSARAGREQFF
TRBJ2-1 | . | TRBV5-1 | TRBD1 | TGCGCCAGCAGCTTGGGGACAGGGAAAGATGTTAGAAATGAGCAGTTCTTC | CASSLGTGKDVRNEQFF
TRBJ1-1 | few | TRBV29-1 | . | TGCAGCGTTGTATGGGGGCTGGGAACTGAAGCTTTCTTT | CSVVWGLGTEAFF
TRBJ1-5 | . | TRBV2 | . | TGTGCCAGCAGGGAGGGAACAGTTAGCAATCAGCCCCAGCATTTT | CASREGTVSNQPQHF
TRBJ1-2 | once | TRBV19 | . | TGTGCCAGTACCCCCAGGGCACGCCGTAACTATGGCTACACCTTC | CASTPRARRNYGYTF
TRBJ2-4 | few | TRBV25-1 | TRBD1 | TGTGCCAGCAGCCACCATACGACAGGGGGAATGTACTTC | CASSHHTTGGMYF
TRBJ1-2 | . | TRBV29-1 | . | TGCAGCGTTGGGGAGCGGGGGGACTATGGCTACACCTTC | CSVGERGDYGYTF
TRBJ2-1 | . | TRBV19 | . | TGTGCCAGTAGTATAGATTCATGGCAAGCGGCCCTCCTCGGGGGTAAGTTCTTC | CASSIDSWQAALLGGKFF
TRBJ2-1 | . | TRBV30 | . | TGTGCCTGGAGTCAGGCACGTCACTATGAGCAGTTCTTC | CAWSQARHYEQFF
TRBJ2-7 | . | TRBV4-2 | TRBD2 | TGTGCCAGCAGCCGACTAGCGGGAAACGAGCAGTACTTC | CASSRLAGNEQYF
TRBJ2-1 | . | TRBV6-1 | TRBD2 | TGTGCCAGCAGCACCTTGGGACTAGCTGGCAATGAGCAGTTCTTC | CASSTLGLAGNEQFF
TRBJ2-5 | . | TRBV5-1 | . | TGCGCCAGCAGCCCAAAGTCGGAGGGGACCCAGTACTTC | CASSPKSEGTQYF
TRBJ2-7 | . | TRBV5-1 | TRBD1 | TGCGCCAGCAGCCCGGGACAGCGATCCTACGAGCAGTACTTC | CASSPGQRSYEQYF
TRBJ2-3 | . | TRBV21-1 | . | TGTGCCAGCAGCAAACGGGCGGGGGGCCACACAGATACGCAGTATTTT | CASSKRAGGHTDTQYF
TRBJ1-1 | . | TRBV12-5 | TRBD1 | TGTGCTAGTGGTTTGGGACAGGGAAGGCACACTGAAGCTTTCTTT | CASGLGQGRHTEAFF
TRBJ1-4 | once | TRBV27 | . | TGTGCCAGCAGTTTATCTTACCAGCCAGGTGAAAAACTGTTTTTT | CASSLSYQPGEKLFF
TRBJ2-1 | once | TRBV7-7 | TRBD2 | TGTGCCAGCAGCCGTGGACTAGGGGACTACAATGAGCAGTTCTTC | CASSRGLGDYNEQFF
TRBJ2-7 | few | TRBV19 | TRBD2 | TGTGCCAGTAGTCCCGGGACTAGCGGGGGCTACGAGCAGTACTTC | CASSPGTSGGYEQYF
TRBJ2-7 | few | TRBV28 | TRBD1 | TGTGCCAGCAGATCCCTGGGACAGGGGGCACGAGAGCAGTACTTC | CASRSLGQGAREQYF
TRBJ2-1 | . | TRBV5-1 | . | TGCGCCAGCAGCTTGGCCACAGACAATGAGCAGTTCTTC | CASSLATDNEQFF
TRBJ2-5 | . | TRBV9 | TRBD1 | TGTGCCAGCAGCACACAGGGGGCGGGGGAGACCCAGTACTTC | CASSTQGAGETQYF
TRBJ2-7 | . | TRBV5-1 | TRBD1 | TGCGCCAGCAGCTCCGGGACAGGGCACCACGAGCAGTACTTC | CASSSGTGHHEQYF
TRBJ2-7 | . | TRBV18 | TRBD2 | TGTGCCAGCTCACCGACTAGCGGGAATTACGAGCAGTACTTC | CASSPTSGNYEQYF
TRBJ1-5 | once | TRBV18 | . | TGTGCCAGCTCACCGGCAGGCGTTAGCAATCAGCCCCAGCATTTT | CASSPAGVSNQPQHF
TRBJ1-2 | . | TRBV5-2 | . | TGTGCCAGCAAGTTGGTAGGAGGAGTACGAAAGACCTATGGCTACACCTTC | CASKLVGGVRKTYGYTF
TRBJ2-3 | once | TRBV4-1 | . | TGCGCCAGCAGCCAAGTTAGGGGTGCAGATACGCAGTATTTT | CASSQVRGADTQYF
TRBJ1-2 | few | TRBV29-1 | TRBD1 | TGCAGCGTCGCTGATGGACAGGGAAGTGGCTACACCTTC | CSVADGQGSGYTF
TRBJ2-7 | once | TRBV7-2 | TRBD2 | TGTGCCAGCAGCTGGACTAGCGGGCCCTACGAGCAGTACTTC | CASSWTSGPYEQYF
TRBJ1-4 | . | TRBV18 | . | TGTGCCAGCTCACCAAGCGAGGCAACTAATGAAAAACTGTTTTTT | CASSPSEATNEKLFF
TRBJ2-7 | . | TRBV5-6 | . | TGTGCCAGCAGCTTGTTAGGAAGCAGGGTGGACGAGCAGTACTTC | CASSLLGSRVDEQYF
TRBJ2-1 | . | TRBV5-1 | TRBD2 | TGCGCCAGCAGCCCCGGGACTAGCGGGGCCCGGGGTGAGCAGTTCTTC | CASSPGTSGARGEQFF
TRBJ1-2 | . | TRBV28 | TRBD1 | TGTGCCAGCAGTTTAAGTTTTGGACAGGGTGAGGGTGGCTACACCTTC | CASSLSFGQGEGGYTF
TRBJ2-1 | . | TRBV9 | TRBD2 | TGTGCCAGCAGCGTAGAACCTAGCGGGAGCTCCTACAATGAGCAGTTCTTC | CASSVEPSGSSYNEQFF
TRBJ2-7 | . | TRBV2 | TRBD1 | TGTGCCAGCAGTTCGGCAGGGGGACCCTACGAGCAGTACTTC | CASSSAGGPYEQYF
TRBJ2-5 | . | TRBV7-9 | . | TGTGCCAGCAGCTTAGCCGGGGGCCAAGAGACCCAGTACTTC | CASSLAGGQETQYF
TRBJ1-1 | . | TRBV25-1 | . | TGTGCCAGCAGTGGAGGTTCGGTGGGGCCGGGGGTTTTGGGGGCTTTCTTT | CASSGGSVGPGVLGAFF
TRBJ2-1 | . | TRBV15 | . | TGTGCCACCAGCAGAGATTTCATCGCGGTAAGGGAGCAGTTCTTC | CATSRDFIAVREQFF
TRBJ2-7 | few | TRBV6-1 | TRBD2 | TGTGCCAGCAGTACCGGGGGGGATGCCTACGAGCAGTACTTC | CASSTGGDAYEQYF